The entry that follows covers one TCR beta chain sequence. Its antigen remains unidentified. The sample comes from a study of cytomegalovirus exposure and HLA in healthy donors. Study details: Roughly 92 million unique TCRs, all from HLA-typed donors, were included in an early release of the data.

Looked up from germline, CDR1 is SNHLY and CDR2 is FYNNEI. The CDR3 consists of 15 residues. Trimming removed 6 bases from V and 9 bases from J; junction bases left unmatched: 6. PCR used 60 Vbeta primers and 13 Jbeta primers. Only in-frame clones appear in the TCRdb table, and some are missing; sequencing was by immunoSEQ multiplex PCR. The sample shows around 68,000 clones, approximately 72% of them seen only once. General study points: In a later analysis, common viral pathogens appeared linked to several of the most significant clusters.

This clonotype was obtained from a young woman in good health and CMV-seronegative. The V and J genes are TRBV2 and TRBJ2-6; 12 nucleotides align to TRBD2. The sequenced sample was PBMCs. The CDR3 DNA sequence: TGTGCCAGCAGGGGGGGGACTAGCGGGTTCAACGTCCTGACTTTC. It codes for CASRGGTSGFNVLTF.